These T cell receptor beta chains were read from a single sample in a study of T cell responses to AZD1222 COVID-19 vaccine. Clones were read by immunoSEQ multiplex PCR, and TCRdb kept only the in-frame ones, dropping some. Among 120,000 or so clones, about nine tenths were seen once, and the ten largest hold more than 6%. Sequenced material: peripheral blood, taken on day 0 of AZD1222 vaccination. These receptors all stem from an adult in good health. Both conserved end residues are part of each CDR3. The D gene is left open where the match is weak. Only some rows state a clone size, as once, few, many or a class for expanded clones.

D: TRBD2
size: NA
J: TRBJ2-7
V: TRBV28
DNA: TGTGCCAGCAGTACTAGCGGGGCCTCCTACGAGCAGTACTTC
CDR3: CASSTSGASYEQYF

D: NA
size: NA
J: TRBJ2-7
V: TRBV7-2
DNA: TGTGCCAGCTCAGGGGCGGGCCACTACGAGCAGTACTTC
CDR3: CASSGAGHYEQYF

D: TRBD1
size: NA
J: TRBJ1-6
V: TRBV20-1
DNA: TGCAGTGCTAGTCTTTTGACAGGGGTACAGAATTCACCCCTCCACTTT
CDR3: CSASLLTGVQNSPLHF

D: TRBD2
size: NA
J: TRBJ2-1
V: TRBV28
DNA: TGTGCCAGCAGGAGCGGGAGCTCCTACAATGAGCAGTTCTTC
CDR3: CASRSGSSYNEQFF

D: NA
size: NA
J: TRBJ1-3
V: TRBV7-2
DNA: TGTGCCAGCAGCCCCCCCGTTAACTCTGGAAACACCATATATTTT
CDR3: CASSPPVNSGNTIYF

D: TRBD2
size: NA
J: TRBJ2-1
V: TRBV3-1/TRBV3-2
DNA: TGTGCCAGCAGCCAAGATCTGGGGTCCGGGACTAGCGGGAGGGCCAATGAGCAGTTCTTC
CDR3: CASSQDLGSGTSGRANEQFF

D: TRBD1
size: NA
J: TRBJ1-4
V: TRBV28
DNA: TGTGCCAGCAGTTACAGGGGGCGGGATGAAAAACTGTTTTTT
CDR3: CASSYRGRDEKLFF

D: NA
size: NA
J: TRBJ1-1
V: TRBV29-1
DNA: TGCAGCGTGCTACAGGCGATGAACACTGAAGCTTTCTTT
CDR3: CSVLQAMNTEAFF

D: TRBD1
size: NA
J: TRBJ2-7
V: TRBV5-1
DNA: TGCGCCAGCAGCTTGGCTTCAGGGGGCAACGAGCAGTACTTC
CDR3: CASSLASGGNEQYF

D: NA
size: NA
J: TRBJ2-7
V: TRBV28
DNA: TGTGCCAGCAGTTTCCTCGGCGGGGCCTACGAGCAGTACTTC
CDR3: CASSFLGGAYEQYF

D: NA
size: NA
J: TRBJ1-2
V: TRBV4-3
DNA: TGCGCCAGCAGCCAAGAGGACGGGCTCTATGGCTACACCTTC
CDR3: CASSQEDGLYGYTF

D: NA
size: NA
J: TRBJ2-5
V: TRBV10-3
DNA: TGTGCCATCAGTGGGCCCGGGCAGGAGGAGAAAGAGACCCAGTACTTC
CDR3: CAISGPGQEEKETQYF

D: NA
size: NA
J: TRBJ1-1
V: TRBV5-6
DNA: TGTGCCAGCAGCTATGACGGGAACACTGAAGCTTTCTTT
CDR3: CASSYDGNTEAFF

D: NA
size: NA
J: TRBJ1-1
V: TRBV27
DNA: TGTGCCGGTAAAGACCGTCACACTGAAGCTTTCTTT
CDR3: CAGKDRHTEAFF

D: NA
size: NA
J: TRBJ1-4
V: TRBV27
DNA: TGTGCCAGCAAAACGAGGGAAAAACTGTTTTTT
CDR3: CASKTREKLFF

D: NA
size: NA
J: TRBJ1-6
V: TRBV9
DNA: TGTGCCAGCAGCGTAGACCAGGGAAATTCACCCCTCCACTTT
CDR3: CASSVDQGNSPLHF

D: NA
size: NA
J: TRBJ1-1
V: TRBV29-1
DNA: TGCAGCGTTACCGGGAGCTACACTGAAGCTTTCTTT
CDR3: CSVTGSYTEAFF

D: NA
size: few
J: TRBJ1-2
V: TRBV29-1
DNA: TGCAGCGTTGGTCAGGATAGCATGGGCTACACCTTC
CDR3: CSVGQDSMGYTF

D: NA
size: NA
J: TRBJ2-3
V: TRBV5-1
DNA: TGCGCCAGCAGCTTGATGACAGCTAGCACAGATACGCAGTATTTT
CDR3: CASSLMTASTDTQYF

D: TRBD1
size: NA
J: TRBJ2-7
V: TRBV28
DNA: TGTGCCAGCAGGGCCGGGACAGGGGTTTACGAGCAGTACTTC
CDR3: CASRAGTGVYEQYF

D: TRBD2
size: NA
J: TRBJ2-7
V: TRBV14
DNA: TGTGCCAGCAGCCGGGCTAGCGGGAGGGGTTACGAGCAGTACTTC
CDR3: CASSRASGRGYEQYF

D: NA
size: few
J: TRBJ2-7
V: TRBV21-1
DNA: TGTGCCAGCCTCGGCGGACTAGCGGGACTTACCTACGAGCAGTACTTC
CDR3: CASLGGLAGLTYEQYF

D: NA
size: NA
J: TRBJ1-3
V: TRBV19
DNA: TGTGCCAGTAGCCCCGGTCGGGACCTGAGAACCGGAAACACCATATATTTT
CDR3: CASSPGRDLRTGNTIYF

D: TRBD1
size: NA
J: TRBJ1-6
V: TRBV27
DNA: TGTGCCAGCAGTTGGACAGGGGGCCGGTCACCCCTCCACTTT
CDR3: CASSWTGGRSPLHF

D: NA
size: once
J: TRBJ2-7
V: TRBV11-2
DNA: TGTGCCAGCAGCTTAGGCTGGCTAGCGAGTGAGCAGTACTTC
CDR3: CASSLGWLASEQYF

D: NA
size: once
J: TRBJ2-2
V: TRBV9
DNA: TGTGCCAGCAGCGTAAATATAGAGGGTGTCAGCACGAACACCGGGGAGCTGTTTTTT
CDR3: CASSVNIEGVSTNTGELFF

D: NA
size: NA
J: TRBJ2-7
V: TRBV2
DNA: TGTGCCAGCAGTCCCCTCTACGAGCAGTACTTC
CDR3: CASSPLYEQYF

D: NA
size: NA
J: TRBJ1-6
V: TRBV2
DNA: TGTGCCAGCAGACAGACGGGATTTAGGAGTTCACCCCTCCACTTT
CDR3: CASRQTGFRSSPLHF

D: TRBD1
size: once
J: TRBJ1-5
V: TRBV28
DNA: TGTGCCAGCAAAACAGGGGGCTCTGGCAATCAGCCCCAGCATTTT
CDR3: CASKTGGSGNQPQHF

D: TRBD2
size: NA
J: TRBJ2-3
V: TRBV19
DNA: TGTGCCAGTAACCCGGGGGGGGGCCGGTCAGATACGCAGTATTTT
CDR3: CASNPGGGRSDTQYF

D: TRBD1
size: NA
J: TRBJ2-1
V: TRBV27
DNA: TGTGCCAGCAGTTCGGACAGGGCCTACAATGAGCAGTTCTTC
CDR3: CASSSDRAYNEQFF

D: TRBD1
size: NA
J: TRBJ2-3
V: TRBV2
DNA: TGTGCCAGCAGGGGACAGGGGCACAGCACAGATACGCAGTATTTT
CDR3: CASRGQGHSTDTQYF

D: NA
size: NA
J: TRBJ2-7
V: TRBV24-1
DNA: TGTGCCACCACTCGTATCAGGGGAACCTCCTACGAGCAGTACTTC
CDR3: CATTRIRGTSYEQYF

D: NA
size: NA
J: TRBJ1-5
V: TRBV19
DNA: TGTGCCAGTAGTATGGGCCGCCTGGGGGATCAGCCCCAGCATTTT
CDR3: CASSMGRLGDQPQHF

D: NA
size: NA
J: TRBJ2-7
V: TRBV9
DNA: TGTGCCAGCAGCCCCCGACAGGAATCCTACGAGCAGTACTTC
CDR3: CASSPRQESYEQYF